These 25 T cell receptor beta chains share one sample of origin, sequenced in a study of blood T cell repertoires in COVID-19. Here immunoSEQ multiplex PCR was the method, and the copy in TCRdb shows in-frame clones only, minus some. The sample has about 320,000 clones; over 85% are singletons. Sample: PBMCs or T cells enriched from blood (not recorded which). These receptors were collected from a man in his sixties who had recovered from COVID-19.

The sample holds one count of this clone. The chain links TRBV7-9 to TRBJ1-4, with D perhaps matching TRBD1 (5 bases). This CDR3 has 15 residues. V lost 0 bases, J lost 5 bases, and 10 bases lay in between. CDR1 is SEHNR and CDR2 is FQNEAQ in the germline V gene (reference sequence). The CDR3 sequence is CASSLAGARNEKLFF. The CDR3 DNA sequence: TGTGCCAGCAGCTTAGCAGGGGCGCGGAATGAAAAACTGTTTTTT.

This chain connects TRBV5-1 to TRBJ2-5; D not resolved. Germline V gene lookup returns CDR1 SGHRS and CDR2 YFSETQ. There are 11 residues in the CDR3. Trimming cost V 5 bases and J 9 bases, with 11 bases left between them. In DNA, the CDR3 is TGCGCCAGCAGAAATGACTGGGCCCAGTACTTC. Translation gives CASRNDWAQYF. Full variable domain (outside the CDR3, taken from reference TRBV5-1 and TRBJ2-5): KAGVTQTPRYLIKTRGQQVTLSCSPISGHRSVSWYQQTPGQGLQFLFEYFSETQRNKGNFPGRFSGRQFSNSRSEMNVSTLELGDSALYLCASRNDWAQYFGPGTRLLVL.

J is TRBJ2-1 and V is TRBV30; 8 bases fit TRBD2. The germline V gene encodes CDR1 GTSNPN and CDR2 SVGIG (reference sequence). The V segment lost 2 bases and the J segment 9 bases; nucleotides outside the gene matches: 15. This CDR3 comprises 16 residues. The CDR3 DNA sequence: TGTGCCTGGAGTTCCGCCTTGGGACTAGAGCCCAGTGAGCAGTTCTTC. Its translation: CAWSSALGLEPSEQFF.

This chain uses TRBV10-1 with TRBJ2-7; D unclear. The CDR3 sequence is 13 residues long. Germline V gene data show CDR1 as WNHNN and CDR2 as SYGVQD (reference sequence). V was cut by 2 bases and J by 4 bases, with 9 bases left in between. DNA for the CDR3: TGCGCCAGCAGTGAGCAAGCCGGTTACGAGCAGTACTTC. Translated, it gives CASSEQAGYEQYF.

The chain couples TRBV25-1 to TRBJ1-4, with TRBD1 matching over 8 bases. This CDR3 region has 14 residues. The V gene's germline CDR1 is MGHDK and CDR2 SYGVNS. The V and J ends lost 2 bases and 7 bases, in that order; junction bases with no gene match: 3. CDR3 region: CASSEGQGREKLFF. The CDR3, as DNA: TGTGCCAGCAGTGAAGGACAGGGTCGTGAAAAACTGTTTTTT.

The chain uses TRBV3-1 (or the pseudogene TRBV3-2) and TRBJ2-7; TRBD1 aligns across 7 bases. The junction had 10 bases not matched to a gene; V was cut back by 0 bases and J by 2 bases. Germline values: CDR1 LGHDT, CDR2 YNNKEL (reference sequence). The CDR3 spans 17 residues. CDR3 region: CASSQDSWDRHPYEQYF. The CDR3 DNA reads TGTGCCAGCAGCCAAGACTCCTGGGACAGACATCCCTACGAGCAGTACTTC.

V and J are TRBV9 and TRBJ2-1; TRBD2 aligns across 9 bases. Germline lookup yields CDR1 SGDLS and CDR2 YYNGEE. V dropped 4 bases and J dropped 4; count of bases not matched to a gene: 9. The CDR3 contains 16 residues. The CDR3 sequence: CASSSVGGGEYNEQFF. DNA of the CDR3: TGTGCCAGCAGCTCCGTGGGCGGGGGGGAGTACAATGAGCAGTTCTTC.

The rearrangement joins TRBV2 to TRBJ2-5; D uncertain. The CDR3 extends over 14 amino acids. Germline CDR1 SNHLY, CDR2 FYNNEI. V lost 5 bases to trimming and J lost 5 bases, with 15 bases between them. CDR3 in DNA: TGTGCCAGCAGTCGTCTTGGTAGCCGGGAGACCCAGTACTTC. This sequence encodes CASSRLGSRETQYF. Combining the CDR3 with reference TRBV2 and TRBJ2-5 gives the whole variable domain EPEVTQTPSHQVTQMGQEVILRCVPISNHLYFYWYRQILGQKVEFLVSFYNNEISEKSEIFDDQFSVERPDGSNFTLKIRSTKLEDSAMYFCASSRLGSRETQYFGPGTRLLVL.

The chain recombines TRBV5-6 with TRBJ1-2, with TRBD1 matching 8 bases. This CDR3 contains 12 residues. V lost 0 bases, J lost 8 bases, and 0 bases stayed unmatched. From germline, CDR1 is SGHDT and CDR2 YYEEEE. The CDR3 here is CASSLAGGGYTF. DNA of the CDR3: TGTGCCAGCAGCTTGGCAGGGGGCGGCTACACCTTC.

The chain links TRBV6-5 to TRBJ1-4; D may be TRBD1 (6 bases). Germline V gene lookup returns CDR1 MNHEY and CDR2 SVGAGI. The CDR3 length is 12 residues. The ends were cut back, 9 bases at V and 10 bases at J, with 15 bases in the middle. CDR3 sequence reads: CASRAQGLKLFF. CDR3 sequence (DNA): TGTGCCAGTAGGGCCCAGGGGTTAAAACTGTTTTTT.

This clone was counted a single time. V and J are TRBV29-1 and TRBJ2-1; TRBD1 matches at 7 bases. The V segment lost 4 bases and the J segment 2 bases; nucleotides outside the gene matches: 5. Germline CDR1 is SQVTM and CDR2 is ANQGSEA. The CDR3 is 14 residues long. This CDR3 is CSVGGRGTYNEQFF. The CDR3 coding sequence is TGCAGCGTTGGGGGCAGGGGGACCTACAATGAGCAGTTCTTC.

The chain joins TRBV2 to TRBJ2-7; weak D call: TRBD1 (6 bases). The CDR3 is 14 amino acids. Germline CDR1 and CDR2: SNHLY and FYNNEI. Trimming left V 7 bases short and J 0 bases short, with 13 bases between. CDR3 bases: TGTGCCAGCAAGGAGGCAGGGGCCTCCTACGAGCAGTACTTC. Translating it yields CASKEAGASYEQYF.

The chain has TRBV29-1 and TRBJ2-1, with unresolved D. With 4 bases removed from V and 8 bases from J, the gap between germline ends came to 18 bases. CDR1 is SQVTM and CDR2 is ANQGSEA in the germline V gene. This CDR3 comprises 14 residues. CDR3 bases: TGCAGCGTTGGCAAATATATTGTGGCCTATGAGCAGTTCTTC. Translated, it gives CSVGKYIVAYEQFF.

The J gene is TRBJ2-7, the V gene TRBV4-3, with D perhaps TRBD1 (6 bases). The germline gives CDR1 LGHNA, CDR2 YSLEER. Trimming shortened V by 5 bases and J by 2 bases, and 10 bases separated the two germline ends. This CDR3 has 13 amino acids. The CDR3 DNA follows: TGCGCCAGCAGCACAGGGATGACCTACGAGCAGTACTTC. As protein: CASSTGMTYEQYF.

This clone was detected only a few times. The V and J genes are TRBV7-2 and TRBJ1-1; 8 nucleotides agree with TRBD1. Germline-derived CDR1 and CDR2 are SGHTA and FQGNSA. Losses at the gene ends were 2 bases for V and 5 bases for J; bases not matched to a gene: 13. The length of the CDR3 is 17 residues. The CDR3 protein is CASSLWDRRGPATEAFF. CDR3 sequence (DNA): TGTGCCAGCAGCTTATGGGACAGGAGGGGGCCGGCGACTGAAGCTTTCTTT.

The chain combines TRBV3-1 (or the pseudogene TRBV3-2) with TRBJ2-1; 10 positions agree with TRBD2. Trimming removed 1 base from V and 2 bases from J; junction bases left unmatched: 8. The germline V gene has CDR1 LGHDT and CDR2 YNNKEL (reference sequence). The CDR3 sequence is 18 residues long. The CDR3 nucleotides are TGTGCCAGCAGCCAAGCCGCGAACCTAGCGGGAGCCTACAATGAGCAGTTCTTC. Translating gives CASSQAANLAGAYNEQFF.

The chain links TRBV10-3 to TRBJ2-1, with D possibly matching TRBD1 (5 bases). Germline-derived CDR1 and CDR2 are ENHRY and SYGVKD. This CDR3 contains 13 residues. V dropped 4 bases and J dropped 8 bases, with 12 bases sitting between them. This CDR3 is CAISGQGYDEQFF. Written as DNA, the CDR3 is TGTGCCATCAGTGGCCAGGGTTATGATGAGCAGTTCTTC.

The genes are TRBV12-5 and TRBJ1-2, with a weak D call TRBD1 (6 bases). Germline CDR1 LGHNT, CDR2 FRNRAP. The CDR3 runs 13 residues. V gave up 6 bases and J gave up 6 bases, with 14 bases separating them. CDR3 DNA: TGTGCTAGTGGCCTCACAGGGTCAAATGGCTACACCTTC. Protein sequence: CASGLTGSNGYTF.

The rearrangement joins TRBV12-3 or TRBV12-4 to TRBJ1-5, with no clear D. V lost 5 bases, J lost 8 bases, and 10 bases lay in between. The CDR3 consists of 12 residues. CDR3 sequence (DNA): TGTGCCAGCAGTCCCTTTTTCGAGCCCCAGCATTTT. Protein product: CASSPFFEPQHF.

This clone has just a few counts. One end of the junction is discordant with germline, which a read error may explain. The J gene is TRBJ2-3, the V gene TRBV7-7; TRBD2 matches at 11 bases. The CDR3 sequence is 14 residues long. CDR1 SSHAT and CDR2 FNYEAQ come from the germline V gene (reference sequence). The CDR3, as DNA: TGTGCTAGCAGCTTAGCGGGAGGGTCAGATACGCAGTATTTT. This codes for CASSLAGGSDTQYF.

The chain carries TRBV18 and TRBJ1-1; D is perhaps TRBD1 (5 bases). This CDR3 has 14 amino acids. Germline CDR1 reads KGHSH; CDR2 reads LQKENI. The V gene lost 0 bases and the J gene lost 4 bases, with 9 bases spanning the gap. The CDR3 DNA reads TGTGCCAGCTCACCACCCGCAGGGCCCACTGAAGCTTTCTTT. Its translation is CASSPPAGPTEAFF.

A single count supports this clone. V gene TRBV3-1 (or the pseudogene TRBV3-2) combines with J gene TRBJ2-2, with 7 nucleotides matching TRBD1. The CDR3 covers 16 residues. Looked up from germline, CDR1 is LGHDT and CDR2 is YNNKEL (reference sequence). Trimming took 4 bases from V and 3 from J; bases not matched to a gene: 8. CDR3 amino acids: CASSRRQGYDTGELFF. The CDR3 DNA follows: TGTGCCAGCAGCCGGCGACAGGGTTACGACACCGGGGAGCTGTTTTTT.

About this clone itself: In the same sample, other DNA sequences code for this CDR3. The chain's CDR3 is CASRVTATNEKLFF. CDR3 nucleotide sequence: TGTGCCAGCAGAGTGACAGCCACTAATGAAAAACTGTTTTTT. The chain recombines TRBV2 with TRBJ1-4; possibly TRBD1 for D (5 bases). The CDR3 runs 14 residues. V lost 6 bases to trimming and J lost 2 bases, with 10 bases between them. Germline lookup yields CDR1 SNHLY and CDR2 FYNNEI. Using reference TRBV2 and TRBJ1-4 for the parts outside the CDR3, the full variable domain is EPEVTQTPSHQVTQMGQEVILRCVPISNHLYFYWYRQILGQKVEFLVSFYNNEISEKSEIFDDQFSVERPDGSNFTLKIRSTKLEDSAMYFCASRVTATNEKLFFGSGTQLSVL.

This CDR3 reads CASSLGQANNEQFF. The CDR3 DNA follows: TGTGCCAGCAGCTTGGGCCAGGCCAACAATGAGCAGTTCTTC. The chain recombines TRBV5-8 with TRBJ2-1; D is undetermined. V shed 0 bases and J shed 5 bases, with 9 bases lying between them. The CDR3 totals 14 residues. Germline V gives CDR1 SGHTS, CDR2 YDEGEE.

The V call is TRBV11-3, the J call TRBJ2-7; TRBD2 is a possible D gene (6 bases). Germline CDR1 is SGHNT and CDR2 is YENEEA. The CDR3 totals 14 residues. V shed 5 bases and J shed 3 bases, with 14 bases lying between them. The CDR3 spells CASSHTGGNYEQYF. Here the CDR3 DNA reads TGTGCCAGCAGCCACACTGGGGGGAACTACGAGCAGTACTTC.